These 4 T cell receptor beta chains came from one sample sequenced in a study of T cells in Graves' hyperthyroidism and ophthalmopathy. It was RNA transcripts that yielded the amplified TCR beta CDR3 regions. HTBI primers drove first-round RT-PCR of the TCR CDR3. One entry per CDR3 protein, called by TCRdb with MiXCR from the multiplex PCR reads. The data hold 540,000 or so distinct CDR3 sequences, with approximately 14% observed a single time. Sequencing was carried out using blood. The source of these receptors is a woman in her 30s with Graves' hyperthyroidism.

This clonotype was seen at least ten times. The chain employs TRBV20-1 and TRBJ2-3; 12 bases line up with TRBD2. The CDR3 runs 15 residues. Germline V lookup: CDR1 DFQATT, CDR2 SNEGSKA (reference sequence). V shed 0 bases and J 6 bases; nucleotides not matched to a gene: 4. The CDR3 spells CSARELAGGRDTQYF. In DNA form, the CDR3 reads TGCAGTGCTAGAGAACTAGCGGGAGGCCGGGATACGCAGTATTTT.

In this sample, this clonotype turned up many times. This chain joins TRBV2 and TRBJ1-6, with 8 positions matching TRBD1. The CDR3 is 15 residues long. Germline V gives CDR1 SNHLY, CDR2 FYNNEI. Trimming cost V 4 bases and J 1 base; bases outside gene matches: 0. This CDR3 reads CASSGQGSYNSPLHF. In DNA, the CDR3 is TGTGCCAGCAGTGGACAGGGGTCCTATAATTCACCCCTCCACTTT.

This clonotype was seen a handful of times. The chain uses TRBV19 and TRBJ2-1, with 8 bases fitting TRBD2. The junction had 9 bases not matched to a gene; V was cut back by 8 bases and J by 6 bases. Germline V gene data show CDR1 as LNHDA and CDR2 as SQIVND (reference sequence). This CDR3 spans 14 amino acids. The CDR3 here is CASDSGSFGNEQFF. In nucleotides, the CDR3 is TGTGCCAGTGACAGCGGGAGTTTCGGCAATGAGCAGTTCTTC.

To note about this clonotype: A junction boundary mismatches the germline segment, possibly from a read error. The chain uses TRBV28 and TRBJ2-2, with TRBD2 identical over 7 bases. In germline, CDR1 is MDHEN, CDR2 SYDVKM. The CDR3 is made up of 16 amino acids. The DNA for the CDR3 is TGTGCCAGCAGTTCCCGCCGACTAGCAAACACCGGGGAGCTGTCTTTT. Translated, it gives CASSSRRLANTGELSF.